Listed here is a single TCR beta chain. The antigen remains undetermined. After removal of 0 bases from V and 5 bases from J, the junction contained 16 bases not matched to a gene. Germline V gives CDR1 SGHTA, CDR2 FQGNSA. The CDR3 is 18 amino acids. Assay: immunoSEQ multiplex PCR; the TCRdb copy retains only in-frame clones and omits some. The table lists over 70,000 clones, about 80% of them singletons. This sample is part of a study of T cell responses to AZD1222 COVID-19 vaccine. Findings and caveats of the study: The peak T cell response came first, and repertoires were sampled only after it. The reported proportion of spike-specific TCRs targeting unmutated variant regions was nearly half. The donor group comprised mostly white British people and more females; the analysis possibly underestimated clonal diversity.

The TCR was taken from an adult who received the MenACWY meningococcal vaccine as a control. Sequenced material: peripheral blood, taken 28 days after the second dose of the MenACWY control vaccine. V is TRBV7-2 and J is TRBJ2-7; 7 bases line up with TRBD2. Here the CDR3 reads CASSLAGGSGLKVNEQYF. The CDR3 region has the DNA TGTGCCAGCAGCTTAGCGGGGGGGAGCGGCCTTAAAGTTAACGAGCAGTACTTC.